A single sample is the source of the 16 T cell receptor beta chains below, sequenced in a study of CD8 T cells in Susac syndrome. RNA, at about 0.45 to 1 ug, was reverse transcribed with random hexamers. Each CDR3 protein gets one entry after TCRdb re-called the immunoSEQ multiplex PCR reads with MiXCR. This sample has a few hundred thousand distinct CDR3 sequences, with about 91% found just once. The material sequenced was CD4+ T cells from PBMCs. The receptors were sampled from a human donor with multiple sclerosis.

This clonotype has a single count. This chain uses TRBV20-1 with TRBJ1-1; D is uncertain. Germline-derived CDR1 and CDR2 are DFQATT and SNEGSKA (reference sequence). V lost 1 base, J lost 2 bases, and 14 bases lay in between. This CDR3 is built from 15 residues. The CDR3 DNA is TGCAGTGCTAGAGTAGGGCAAATTATAAACACTGAAGCTTTCTTT. Its translation is CSARVGQIINTEAFF.

The rearrangement uses TRBV20-1 and TRBJ2-3, with D tentatively TRBD1 (5 bases). CDR1 is DFQATT and CDR2 is SNEGSKA in the germline V gene (reference sequence). CDR3 size: 13 residues. V was trimmed by 1 base and J by 4 bases, leaving 9 bases between them. Here the CDR3 reads CSARAWGADTQYF. DNA of the CDR3: TGCAGTGCTAGAGCCTGGGGCGCAGATACGCAGTATTTT.

The gene calls are TRBV5-1 and TRBJ2-7; 10 nucleotides match TRBD1. Germline trimming cut 1 base from V and 10 bases from J; bases unmatched to any gene: 11. This CDR3 is 15 amino acids long. The germline V gene encodes CDR1 SGHRS and CDR2 YFSETQ. The CDR3 reads CASSLTGTGVKEQYF. DNA for the CDR3: TGCGCCAGCAGCTTGACCGGGACAGGGGTCAAGGAACAGTACTTC.

This chain links TRBV30 with TRBJ1-5, with D unclear. The V and J ends lost 2 bases and 10 bases respectively, with 15 bases between them. Germline-derived CDR1 and CDR2 are GTSNPN and SVGIG (reference sequence). The CDR3 is 13 amino acids. The CDR3: CAWSTGSGGPQHF. DNA for the CDR3: TGTGCCTGGAGTACGGGGTCGGGTGGTCCCCAGCATTTT.

This clonotype was seen just once. The chain uses TRBV18 and TRBJ1-2, with no clear D. V shed 6 bases and J shed 5 bases, with 16 bases lying between them. CDR1 KGHSH and CDR2 LQKENI come from the germline V gene. The CDR3 is 14 amino acids. CDR3 nucleotides: TGTGCCAGCTCTCAAGACCTAGGAGGGTATGGCTACACCTTC. It codes for CASSQDLGGYGYTF. Full variable domain (outside the CDR3, taken from reference TRBV18 and TRBJ1-2): NAGVMQNPRHLVRRRGQEARLRCSPMKGHSHVYWYRQLPEEGLKFMVYLQKENIIDESGMPKERFSAEFPKEGPSILRIQQVVRGDSAAYFCASSQDLGGYGYTFGSGTRLTVV.

This clonotype appeared once. The chain uses TRBV7-2 and TRBJ2-7, with no clear D. The germline V and J ends were trimmed by 2 bases and 2 bases, with 10 bases remaining between them. Germline V lookup: CDR1 SGHTA, CDR2 FQGNSA. This CDR3 comprises 14 residues. The CDR3 region has the DNA TGTGCCAGCAGCTTACGTGCAGGACCCTACGAGCAGTACTTC. This translates into CASSLRAGPYEQYF.

The chain links TRBV18 to TRBJ1-3; D uncertain. The germline V gene has CDR1 KGHSH and CDR2 LQKENI. The V end was cut by 5 bases, the J end by 4 bases, with 18 bases between. CDR3 length: 16 amino acids. The CDR3 here is CASSALPPGEGNTIYF. The CDR3 DNA reads TGTGCCAGCTCAGCCCTGCCTCCGGGCGAAGGAAACACCATATATTTT.

The genes are TRBV7-3 and TRBJ2-7; D is uncertain. V lost 1 base, J lost 0 bases, and 10 bases lay in between. This CDR3 spans 15 amino acids. Germline-derived CDR1 and CDR2 are SGHTA and FQGTGA. CDR3 DNA: TGTGCCAGCAGCTTAATCTCCGTAAGCTCCTACGAGCAGTACTTC. This codes for CASSLISVSSYEQYF.

The chain is built from TRBV5-1 and TRBJ2-3, with TRBD1 identical over 8 bases. Germline loops: CDR1 SGHRS, CDR2 YFSETQ. V trimming: 4 bases; J trimming: 2 bases; junction bases outside the gene matches: 3. CDR3 length: 14 amino acids. The CDR3 sequence: CASSGDRFTDTQYF. DNA of the CDR3: TGCGCCAGCAGCGGGGACAGGTTCACAGATACGCAGTATTTT.

CDR3: CASTGAALSGANVLTF. In DNA, the CDR3 is TGTGCCAGCACTGGGGCCGCGCTCTCTGGGGCCAACGTCCTGACTTTC. J is TRBJ2-6 and V is TRBV12-3 or TRBV12-4, with D possibly being TRBD1 (5 bases). V lost 7 bases to trimming and J lost 0 bases, with 13 bases between them. This CDR3 contains 16 residues.

The V call is TRBV20-1, the J call TRBJ2-7; 14 bases agree with TRBD2. Unmatched junction bases numbered 1, after V lost 2 bases and J lost 1 base. The CDR3 totals 15 residues. The germline V gene encodes CDR1 DFQATT and CDR2 SNEGSKA (reference sequence). The CDR3 nucleotides read TGCAGTGCTAGACGACTAGCGGGAGGGTCCTACGAGCAGTACTTC. Translating gives CSARRLAGGSYEQYF.

In DNA form, the CDR3 reads TGTGCCAGCAGTTACCTCACCGGGGAGCTGTTTTTT. This sequence encodes CASSYLTGELFF. This chain links TRBV6-5 with TRBJ2-2; D not certain. The CDR3 extends over 12 amino acids. V lost 2 bases and J 4 bases, leaving 2 bases between the germline ends. The germline gives CDR1 MNHEY, CDR2 SVGAGI.

This chain links TRBV7-8 with TRBJ2-6; no definite D call. This CDR3 contains 14 residues. V was clipped by 2 bases and J by 3 bases, with 5 bases between them. Germline lookup yields CDR1 SGHVS and CDR2 FQNEAQ. The CDR3 sequence: CASSLRLGANVLTF. The CDR3 coding sequence is TGTGCCAGCAGCTTAAGACTTGGGGCCAACGTCCTGACTTTC.

The chain links TRBV6-6 to TRBJ2-6, with unresolved D. Trimming left V 0 bases short and J 0 bases short, with 3 bases between. This CDR3 comprises 15 residues. Germline CDR1 and CDR2: MNHNY and SVGAGI (reference sequence). In DNA, the CDR3 is TGTGCCAGCAGTTACTCACTCTCTGGGGCCAACGTCCTGACTTTC. It encodes CASSYSLSGANVLTF.

The chain links TRBV2 to TRBJ1-1; 12 nucleotides align to TRBD1. Germline V gene data show CDR1 as SNHLY and CDR2 as FYNNEI. This CDR3 comprises 15 residues. Trimming took 5 bases from V and 4 from J; bases not matched to a gene: 5. For the CDR3, the DNA is TGTGCCAGCAGTTTCGGGACAGGGGGCTTCACTGAAGCTTTCTTT. It specifies CASSFGTGGFTEAFF.

V is TRBV24-1 and J is TRBJ2-2; D gene ambiguous. CDR3 length equals 14 residues. Germline V gene data show CDR1 as KGHDR and CDR2 as SFDVKD. The germline V and J ends were trimmed by 4 bases and 5 bases, with 10 bases remaining between them. CDR3 in amino acids: CATSEDGRTGELFF. Here the CDR3 DNA reads TGTGCCACCAGTGAGGACGGAAGGACCGGGGAGCTGTTTTTT.